This T cell receptor (beta chain) derives from a study of lymphopenia after photon versus proton radiotherapy. Study-wide findings and caveats: Photon-treated patients lost naive T cells and TCR diversity; proton-treated stayed stable. Post-nadir diversity loss with photons came from oligoclonal expansion, particularly CD8+ Temra cells. In patients who died, overall survival fell as post-nadir TCR diversity dropped more. Better survival with proton therapy was suggested as possible, not demonstrated.

The table came from immunoSEQ multiplex PCR; TCRdb's copy has only in-frame clones and leaves some out. Here the sample spans over 55,000 clones, 87% being singletons. Concerning this clone: Its specificity is unknown.

Germline values: CDR1 LGHNA, CDR2 YSLEER. This CDR3 is 16 amino acids long. V gave up 2 bases and J gave up 5 bases; unmatched junction bases: 9. The receptor was isolated from an elderly man with esophageal cancer. The gene calls are TRBV4-3 and TRBJ2-7; TRBD2 aligns across 10 bases. Specimen: peripheral blood, collected from a patient treated with proton-based radiotherapy. DNA of the CDR3: TGCGCCAGCAGCCAATACAGCGGGAGGGCCGGAGACGAGCAGTACTTC. It yields the protein CASSQYSGRAGDEQYF.